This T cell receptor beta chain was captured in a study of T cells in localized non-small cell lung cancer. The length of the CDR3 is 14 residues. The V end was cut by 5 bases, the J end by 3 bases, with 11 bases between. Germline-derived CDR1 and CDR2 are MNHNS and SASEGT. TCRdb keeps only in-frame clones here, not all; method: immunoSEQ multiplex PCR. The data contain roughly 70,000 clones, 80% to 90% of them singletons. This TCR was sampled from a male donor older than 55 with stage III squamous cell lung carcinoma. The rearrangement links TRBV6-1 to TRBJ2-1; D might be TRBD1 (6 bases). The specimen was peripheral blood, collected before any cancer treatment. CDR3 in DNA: TGTGCCAGCAGTACAGGGTGGCGCTACAATGAGCAGTTCTTC. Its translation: CASSTGWRYNEQFF.